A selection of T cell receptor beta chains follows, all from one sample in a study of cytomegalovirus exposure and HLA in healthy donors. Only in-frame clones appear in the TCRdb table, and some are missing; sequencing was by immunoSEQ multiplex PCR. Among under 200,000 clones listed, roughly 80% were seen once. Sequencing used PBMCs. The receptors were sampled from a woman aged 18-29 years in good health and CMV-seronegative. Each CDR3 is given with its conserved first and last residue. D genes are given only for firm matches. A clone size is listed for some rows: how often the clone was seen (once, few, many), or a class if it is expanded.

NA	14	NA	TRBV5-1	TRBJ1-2	CASSPPRSTYGYTF	TGCGCCAGCAGCCCCCCCCGGAGTACCTATGGCTACACCTTC
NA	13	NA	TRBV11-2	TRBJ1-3	CASSLVEGNTIYF	TGTGCCAGCAGCTTAGTGGAGGGAAACACCATATATTTT
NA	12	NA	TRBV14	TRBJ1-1	CASSQATAEAFF	TGTGCCAGCAGCCAAGCGACAGCTGAAGCTTTCTTT
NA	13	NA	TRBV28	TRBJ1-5	CASSFGGGWPQHF	TGTGCCAGCAGTTTCGGGGGTGGGTGGCCCCAGCATTTT
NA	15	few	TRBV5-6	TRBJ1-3	CASSVSLSGGNTIYF	TGTGCCAGCAGCGTCTCCCTAAGTGGTGGAAACACCATATATTTT
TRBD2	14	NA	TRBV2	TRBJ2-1	CATGRERSYNEQFF	TGTGCCACCGGGAGGGAAAGGTCCTACAATGAGCAGTTCTTC
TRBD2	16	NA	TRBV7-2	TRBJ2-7	CASSSMRGSSSYEQYF	TGTGCCAGCAGCTCCATGCGCGGGAGCAGCTCCTACGAGCAGTACTTC
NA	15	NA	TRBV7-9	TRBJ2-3	CASSLDYGQTDTQYF	TGTGCCAGCAGCTTAGATTATGGACAGACAGATACGCAGTATTTT
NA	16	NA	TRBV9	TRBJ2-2	CASSVASQGGPGELFF	TGTGCCAGCAGCGTAGCGTCCCAGGGGGGTCCCGGGGAGCTGTTTTTT
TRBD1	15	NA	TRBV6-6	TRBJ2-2	CASSRQGANTGELFF	TGTGCCAGCAGTCGACAGGGGGCGAACACCGGGGAGCTGTTTTTT
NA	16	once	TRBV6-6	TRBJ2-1	CASIRVSGPQVNEQFF	TGTGCCAGCATCCGGGTCTCGGGCCCACAGGTCAATGAGCAGTTCTTC
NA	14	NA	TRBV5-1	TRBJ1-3	CASTDGHSGNTIYF	TGCGCCAGCACGGACGGACACTCTGGAAACACCATATATTTT
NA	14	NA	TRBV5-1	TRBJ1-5	CASSTGAGNQPQHF	TGCGCCAGCAGCACCGGTGCGGGAAATCAGCCCCAGCATTTT
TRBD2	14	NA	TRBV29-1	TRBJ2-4	CSVMTSVAKNIQYF	TGCAGCGTCATGACTAGCGTTGCCAAAAACATTCAGTACTTC
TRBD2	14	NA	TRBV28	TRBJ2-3	CASSFGLVTDTQYF	TGTGCCAGCAGTTTTGGACTAGTCACAGATACGCAGTATTTT
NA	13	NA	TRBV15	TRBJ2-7	CATSRTRVYEQYF	TGTGCCACCAGCCGAACGCGGGTCTACGAGCAGTACTTC
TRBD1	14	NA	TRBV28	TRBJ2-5	CASSLGTEQETQYF	TGTGCCAGCAGTTTGGGGACAGAGCAAGAGACCCAGTACTTC
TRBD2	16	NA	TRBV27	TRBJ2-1	CASSDLVAGRRDEQFF	TGTGCCAGCAGTGATCTAGTAGCGGGACGGCGGGATGAGCAGTTCTTC
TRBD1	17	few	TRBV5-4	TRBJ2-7	CASSFSSSGTGVNEQYF	TGTGCCAGCAGCTTCTCGAGTAGTGGGACAGGGGTTAACGAGCAGTACTTC
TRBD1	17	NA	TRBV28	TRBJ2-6	CASKPGQGASGANVLTF	TGTGCCAGCAAACCGGGACAGGGGGCGTCCGGGGCCAACGTCCTGACTTTC
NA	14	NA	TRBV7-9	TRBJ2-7	CASSRTDRAREQYF	TGTGCCAGCAGCCGTACGGACAGAGCTCGCGAGCAGTACTTC
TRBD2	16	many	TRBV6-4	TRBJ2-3	CASSDAAGGPTDTQYF	TGTGCCAGCAGTGACGCTGCGGGAGGGCCCACAGATACGCAGTATTTT
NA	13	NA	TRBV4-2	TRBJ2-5	CASSQESGETQYF	TGTGCCAGCAGCCAAGAGTCGGGAGAGACCCAGTACTTC
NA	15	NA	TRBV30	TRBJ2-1	CAWSADSSSYNEQFF	TGTGCCTGGAGTGCGGACAGTAGCTCCTACAATGAGCAGTTCTTC
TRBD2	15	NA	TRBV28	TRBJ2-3	CASSSPASGRDTQYF	TGTGCCAGCAGTAGCCCGGCTAGCGGGAGGGATACGCAGTATTTT
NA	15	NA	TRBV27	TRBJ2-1	CASSLSGAYYNEQFF	TGTGCCAGCAGTTTATCGGGAGCCTACTACAATGAGCAGTTCTTC
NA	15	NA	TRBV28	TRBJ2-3	CASSSPRGSTDTQYF	TGTGCCAGCAGTTCCCCCAGGGGTTCCACAGATACGCAGTATTTT
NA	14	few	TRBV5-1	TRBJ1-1	CASSYSQDRSEAFF	TGCGCCAGCAGCTACTCTCAGGATCGGTCTGAAGCTTTCTTT
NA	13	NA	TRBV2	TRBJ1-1	CASRQDPNTEAFF	TGTGCCAGCAGACAGGACCCCAACACTGAAGCTTTCTTT